The 24 T cell receptor beta chains in this list originate from one sample, sequenced in a study of T cell changes during pregnancy in multiple sclerosis. This table comes from immunoSEQ multiplex PCR, and its TCRdb copy is limited to in-frame clones, with some not included. The sample has some 80,000 clones; approximately 91% are singletons. This specimen was peripheral blood, taken in the first trimester of pregnancy. These receptors originate from a female donor with multiple sclerosis, enrolled in a pregnancy study.

The chain links TRBV5-1 to TRBJ1-1; TRBD1 agrees at 7 bases. The CDR3 covers 18 residues. V was clipped by 3 bases and J by 4 bases; unmatched bases: 18. Per the germline V gene, CDR1 is SGHRS and CDR2 is YFSETQ. This CDR3 is CASSSSTGVLSYGTEAFF. The CDR3 DNA sequence: TGCGCCAGCAGCTCCTCAACAGGGGTTTTAAGTTACGGCACTGAAGCTTTCTTT. The variable domain in full, completed from reference TRBV5-1 and TRBJ1-1, reads KAGVTQTPRYLIKTRGQQVTLSCSPISGHRSVSWYQQTPGQGLQFLFEYFSETQRNKGNFPGRFSGRQFSNSRSEMNVSTLELGDSALYLCASSSSTGVLSYGTEAFFGQGTRLTVV.

The chain links TRBV15 to TRBJ2-3; 9 nucleotides agree with TRBD1. V was clipped by 0 bases and J by 6 bases; unmatched bases: 4. Germline V gives CDR1 LNHNV, CDR2 YYDKDF (reference sequence). The CDR3 totals 15 residues. The CDR3 reads CATSRDGQGTDTQYF. The CDR3 DNA reads as TGTGCCACCAGCAGAGACGGACAGGGGACCGATACGCAGTATTTT. Based on the CDR3 plus reference TRBV15 and TRBJ2-3, the full variable domain is DAMVIQNPRYQVTQFGKPVTLSCSQTLNHNVMYWYQQKSSQAPKLLFHYYDKDFNNEADTPDNFQSRRPNTSFCFLDIRSPGLGDTAMYLCATSRDGQGTDTQYFGPGTRLTVL.

This chain connects TRBV18 to TRBJ2-2; TRBD2 aligns across 9 bases. Germline trimming cut 2 bases from V and 4 bases from J; bases unmatched to any gene: 5. This CDR3 contains 16 residues. Per germline, CDR1 KGHSH and CDR2 LQKENI. CDR3 in DNA: TGTGCCAGCTCACCAGCTCTAGCGGGATCCACCGGGGAGCTGTTTTTT. Translated, it gives CASSPALAGSTGELFF. The variable domain in full, with the rest retrieved from reference TRBV18 and TRBJ2-2, is NAGVMQNPRHLVRRRGQEARLRCSPMKGHSHVYWYRQLPEEGLKFMVYLQKENIIDESGMPKERFSAEFPKEGPSILRIQQVVRGDSAAYFCASSPALAGSTGELFFGEGSRLTVL.

Worth noting for this clone: The junction departs from germline at one end; a sequencing error may be responsible. The rearrangement links TRBV29-1 to TRBJ1-3; D gene ambiguous. The CDR3 loop spans 12 amino acids. Germline-derived CDR1 and CDR2 are SQVTM and ANQGSEA. The CDR3 DNA follows: TGCACCGTTGTTAGCTCTGGAAACACCATATATTTT. Translation gives CTVVSSGNTIYF.

The chain uses TRBV15 and TRBJ1-1; 7 bases align to TRBD1. CDR1 is LNHNV, CDR2 YYDKDF, per germline (reference sequence). V trimming: 1 base; J trimming: 1 base; junction bases outside the gene matches: 3. This CDR3 spans 15 amino acids. The chain's CDR3 is CATSRGGTANTEAFF. DNA of the CDR3: TGTGCCACCAGCAGAGGCGGGACAGCGAACACTGAAGCTTTCTTT.

This clone was seen just once. This chain joins TRBV5-1 and TRBJ2-3; 10 bases line up with TRBD1. The germline CDR1 and CDR2 sequences are SGHRS and YFSETQ. The CDR3 extends over 12 amino acids. Trimming took 3 bases from V and 11 from J; bases not matched to a gene: 3. The CDR3 is CASSYRDRGQYF. The CDR3 DNA follows: TGCGCCAGCAGCTACCGGGACAGGGGGCAGTATTTT.

The CDR3 coding sequence is TGTGCCAGCAGCTTTGGGACTAGCCACCAAGATGAGCAGTTCTTC. Translation: CASSFGTSHQDEQFF. The gene calls are TRBV5-6 and TRBJ2-1; 9 nucleotides agree with TRBD2. The germline V gene has CDR1 SGHDT and CDR2 YYEEEE. CDR3 length: 15 residues. V gave up 2 bases and J gave up 8 bases; unmatched junction bases: 8.

This rearrangement joins TRBV19 to TRBJ1-5; TRBD1 matches at 7 bases. This CDR3 region has 17 residues. The junction had 11 bases not matched to a gene; V was cut back by 4 bases and J by 2 bases. CDR1 and CDR2 (germline): LNHDA, SQIVND (reference sequence). CDR3 in DNA: TGTGCCAGTAGTAGAAAAAGACAGGGTCGTGGCAATCAGCCCCAGCATTTT. It codes for CASSRKRQGRGNQPQHF.

This chain joins TRBV15 and TRBJ1-5; weak D call: TRBD1 (5 bases). CDR3 length equals 16 residues. Germline V gene lookup returns CDR1 LNHNV and CDR2 YYDKDF (reference sequence). Trimming stripped 4 bases from V and 2 bases from J, with 15 bases between. The DNA for the CDR3 is TGTGCCACCAGCACTCAGGGCCCAGGCGGCAATCAGCCCCAGCATTTT. Translating gives CATSTQGPGGNQPQHF.

CDR3 residues: CASSPPPGGPGYTF. The CDR3 DNA reads as TGTGCCAGCTCACCACCGCCAGGGGGCCCTGGCTACACCTTC. This chain links TRBV18 with TRBJ1-2, with 8 bases aligning to TRBD1. J was trimmed by 7 bases and V by 0 bases; bases with no gene match: 4. The CDR3 extends over 14 amino acids. Germline V CDR1 and CDR2: KGHSH, LQKENI.

The chain links TRBV7-3 to TRBJ2-1; D ambiguous. The length of the CDR3 is 14 residues. Trimming cost V 3 bases and J 8 bases, with 14 bases left between them. CDR1 is SGHTA and CDR2 is FQGTGA in the germline V gene. The CDR3 loop is CASSFTPRGHEQFF. The CDR3 nucleotides are TGTGCCAGCAGCTTTACCCCTAGAGGCCATGAGCAGTTCTTC.

This rearrangement joins TRBV7-9 to TRBJ2-5, with 7 nucleotides matching TRBD2. The germline gives CDR1 SEHNR, CDR2 FQNEAQ (reference sequence). The CDR3 is 16 amino acids. V shed 5 bases and J 5 bases; nucleotides not matched to a gene: 14. The DNA for the CDR3 is TGTGCCAGCAGCCCATACCACTCCCGGGGGGAGGAGACCCAGTACTTC. It codes for CASSPYHSRGEETQYF.

The chain employs TRBV9 and TRBJ2-1; no reliable D call. V was clipped by 0 bases and J by 0 bases, with 7 bases between them. The CDR3 loop spans 15 amino acids. The germline CDR1 and CDR2 sequences are SGDLS and YYNGEE. DNA for the CDR3: TGTGCCAGCAGCGTAGTAAATAGCTCCTACAATGAGCAGTTCTTC. This codes for CASSVVNSSYNEQFF.

Concerning this clone: At the DNA level, this CDR3 is encoded by other sequences in the same sample as well. J is TRBJ2-7 and V is TRBV27; D might be TRBD2 (6 bases). V was clipped by 3 bases and J by 0 bases, with 6 bases between them. CDR1 and CDR2 from the germline V gene are MNHEY and SMNVEV (reference sequence). This CDR3 is built from 13 residues. The CDR3 coding sequence is TGTGCCAGCAGTTTGACTAGCTCCTACGAGCAGTACTTC. Amino acids: CASSLTSSYEQYF.

V is TRBV5-4 and J is TRBJ2-5, with TRBD1 matching 7 bases. Germline CDR1 reads SGHNT; CDR2 reads YYREEE (reference sequence). V was pared by 5 bases and J by 0 bases, with 16 bases of the junction left unmatched. This CDR3 spans 18 amino acids. The chain's CDR3 is CASSSSVGGQADQETQYF. Written as DNA, the CDR3 is TGTGCCAGCAGTTCAAGCGTGGGTGGACAGGCGGACCAAGAGACCCAGTACTTC.

The chain carries TRBV9 and TRBJ2-1; D gene uncertain. Deletions cut 0 bases from V and 8 bases from J, with 12 bases between. This CDR3 is 14 amino acids long. Germline CDR1 is SGDLS and CDR2 is YYNGEE. CDR3 in amino acids: CASSVGLEHYEQFF. CDR3 nucleotides: TGTGCCAGCAGCGTAGGATTGGAGCACTATGAGCAGTTCTTC.

The chain employs TRBV25-1 and TRBJ2-2; D may be TRBD1 (5 bases). This CDR3 is built from 15 residues. Germline CDR1 is MGHDK and CDR2 is SYGVNS. V lost 5 bases, J lost 6 bases, and 16 bases lay in between. CDR3 loop: CASSLAGNVAGELFF. The DNA for the CDR3 is TGTGCCAGCAGTCTGGCAGGGAATGTGGCCGGGGAGCTGTTTTTT.

This clone was counted a single time. The chain uses TRBV9 and TRBJ2-1, with 11 nucleotides matching TRBD2. Germline CDR1 reads SGDLS; CDR2 reads YYNGEE. Unmatched junction bases numbered 6, after V lost 0 bases and J lost 4 bases. The CDR3 contains 17 residues. The CDR3 DNA is TGTGCCAGCAGCGTAGCTGGGACTAGCGGTTCTTACAATGAGCAGTTCTTC. Translated: CASSVAGTSGSYNEQFF.

This chain connects TRBV6-4 to TRBJ2-1; possibly TRBD2 for D (5 bases). This CDR3 comprises 15 residues. In germline, CDR1 is MRHNA, CDR2 SNTAGT. Trimming cost V 0 bases and J 0 bases, with 6 bases left between them. CDR3 bases: TGTGCCAGCAGTGACTCGGGGAGCTCCTACAATGAGCAGTTCTTC. It is translated as CASSDSGSSYNEQFF.

The chain combines TRBV14 with TRBJ2-7; 7 bases fit TRBD1. The CDR3 runs 13 residues. Losses at the gene ends were 0 bases for V and 5 bases for J; bases not matched to a gene: 1. Per germline, CDR1 SGHDN and CDR2 FVKESK. CDR3 DNA sequence: TGTGCCAGCAGCCAAGAAGACAGGGACGAGCAGTACTTC. It yields the protein CASSQEDRDEQYF.

The chain couples TRBV6-5 to TRBJ2-1; 7 positions agree with TRBD1. In germline, CDR1 is MNHEY, CDR2 SVGAGI. J gave up 10 bases and V 0 bases, and 12 bases lay outside the gene matches. This CDR3 is 16 amino acids long. Here the CDR3 DNA reads TGTGCCAGCAGTTACTCGATTGAGGGGGCGGGCGGGGAGCAGTTCTTC. The encoded protein is CASSYSIEGAGGEQFF.

V is TRBV12-5 and J is TRBJ2-1, with 12 bases identical to TRBD2. CDR1 is LGHNT, CDR2 FRNRAP, per germline. Unmatched junction bases numbered 10, after V lost 6 bases and J lost 4 bases. The CDR3 is 17 residues long. The CDR3 reads CASGQRLAGALYNEQFF. CDR3 DNA sequence: TGTGCTAGTGGCCAACGACTAGCGGGGGCCCTATACAATGAGCAGTTCTTC. Variable domain in full (rest from reference TRBV12-5 and TRBJ2-1): DARVTQTPRHKVTEMGQEVTMRCQPILGHNTVFWYRQTMMQGLELLAYFRNRAPLDDSGMPKDRFSAEMPDATLATLKIQPSEPRDSAVYFCASGQRLAGALYNEQFFGPGTRLTVL.

The gene calls are TRBV18 and TRBJ2-2; no definite D call. The CDR3 totals 16 residues. Germline CDR1 is KGHSH and CDR2 is LQKENI. Trimming removed 3 bases at V and 0 bases at J, with 11 bases between. The CDR3: CASSPLPKSNTGELFF. Written as DNA, the CDR3 is TGTGCCAGCTCACCTTTGCCTAAGTCGAACACCGGGGAGCTGTTTTTT.

This clone was seen a few times. The chain carries TRBV5-6 and TRBJ2-3; D perhaps matches TRBD2 (5 bases). V gave up 4 bases and J gave up 0 bases, with 9 bases separating them. The CDR3 consists of 14 residues. Germline loops: CDR1 SGHDT, CDR2 YYEEEE. The CDR3 DNA is TGTGCCAGCAGCCGGGAATCGAGCACAGATACGCAGTATTTT. As protein: CASSRESSTDTQYF.